The T cell receptor (beta chain) under discussion was sequenced for a study of cytomegalovirus exposure and HLA in healthy donors. Study background: Earlier results showed roughly 120 million unique TCR beta sequences derived from roughly 190 million T cells. Study-wide results and caveats: The authors enumerated 150 to 200 TCR beta chains as linked to cytomegalovirus.

The PCR used 60 Vbeta and 13 Jbeta primers. Produced via immunoSEQ multiplex PCR; TCRdb's table is partial and in-frame only. The table has roughly 120,000 clones, about 79% seen once. Comment on this clone: Its antigen is still unknown.

CDR1 is SGHVS, CDR2 FQNEAQ, per germline. V lost 4 bases and J lost 4, with 16 bases in between. The CDR3 has 15 amino acids. V usage is TRBV7-8 and J usage is TRBJ2-5, with D perhaps matching TRBD1 (6 bases). Sequencing was carried out using PBMCs. The receptor was isolated from a man aged 25 to 40 in good health and CMV-seropositive. This CDR3 is CASSSQQGTGETQYF. The CDR3 DNA is TGTGCCAGCAGCTCGCAACAGGGTACGGGAGAGACCCAGTACTTC.